The clone carrying this T cell receptor beta chain was seen a handful of times. What it binds is unknown. Time point noted: week 23, last vaccination. Every vaccine dose comprised 300 ug of mutant IDH1 20-mer peptide plus topical imiquimod. The study enrolled donors with new WHO grade 3 or 4 IDH1-mutant, ATRX-lost astrocytomas. Germline V gives CDR1 MDHEN, CDR2 SYDVKM. V gave up 6 bases and J gave up 11 bases; unmatched junction bases: 8. CDR3 length: 12 amino acids. The data derive from a study of a mutant IDH1 vaccine in newly diagnosed glioma. Looking at the study overall: Patients, over weeks 1, 3, 5, 7, 11, 15, 19 and 23, received a total of eight vaccinations. Averaging around 42 years of age, treated patients were roughly 60% male and approximately 40% female. The therapy given earlier, which was standard therapy, consisted of radiotherapy, temozolomide, or both, and most of the patients received both.

Method: immunoSEQ multiplex PCR; TCRdb's copy keeps in-frame clones and lacks some. Here the sample spans around 54,000 clones, approximately 87% being singletons. The rearrangement uses TRBV28 and TRBJ1-1; 8 nucleotides match TRBD1. This TCR came from a man in his forties with glioma. This sample comprised PBMCs, obtained from a glioma patient whose treatment included an IDH1 peptide vaccine. This chain's CDR3 is CASSPDRGRAFF. CDR3 nucleotides: TGTGCCAGCAGCCCCGACAGGGGCAGGGCTTTCTTT.